The TCR beta chain described here comes from a study of T cell changes during pregnancy in multiple sclerosis. The data were produced by immunoSEQ multiplex PCR, yet TCRdb's version contains in-frame clones alone and is incomplete. The sample records roughly 35,000 clones, 90% being singletons. There are a few counts of this clone. The CDR3 loop spans 11 amino acids. The ends were cut back, 6 bases at V and 4 bases at J, with 7 bases in the middle. Germline assignment: CDR1 LNHDA and CDR2 SQIVND (reference sequence). The V and J genes are TRBV19 and TRBJ2-7, with D possibly being TRBD2 (5 bases). This material consisted of CD8+ T cells from peripheral blood mononuclear cells, taken in the first trimester of pregnancy. The origin of this receptor is a female donor with multiple sclerosis, enrolled in a pregnancy study. For the CDR3, the DNA is TGTGCCAGTAGAGGAGGATACGAGCAGTACTTC. This translates into CASRGGYEQYF. Full variable domain (rest looked up from reference TRBV19 and TRBJ2-7): DGGITQSPKYLFRKEGQNVTLSCEQNLNHDAMYWYRQDPGQGLRLIYYSQIVNDFQKGDIAEGYSVSREKKESFPLTVTSAQKNPTAFYLCASRGGYEQYFGPGTRLTVT.